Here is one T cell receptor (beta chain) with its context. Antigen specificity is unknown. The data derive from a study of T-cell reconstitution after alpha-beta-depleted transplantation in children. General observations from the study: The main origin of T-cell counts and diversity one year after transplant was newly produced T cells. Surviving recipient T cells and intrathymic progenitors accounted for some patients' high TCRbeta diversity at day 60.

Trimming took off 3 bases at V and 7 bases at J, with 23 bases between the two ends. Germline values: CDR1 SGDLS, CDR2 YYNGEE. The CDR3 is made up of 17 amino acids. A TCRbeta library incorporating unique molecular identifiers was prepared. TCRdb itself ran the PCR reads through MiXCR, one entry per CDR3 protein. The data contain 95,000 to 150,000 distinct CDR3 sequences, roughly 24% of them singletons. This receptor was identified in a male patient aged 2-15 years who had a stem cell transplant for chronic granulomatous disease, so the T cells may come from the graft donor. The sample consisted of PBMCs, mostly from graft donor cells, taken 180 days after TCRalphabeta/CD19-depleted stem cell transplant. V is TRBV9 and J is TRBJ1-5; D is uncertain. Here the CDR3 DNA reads TGTGCCAGCAGCGCCGAGGAGATGTTTGGCCCGGGGCAGCCCCAGCATTTT. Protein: CASSAEEMFGPGQPQHF.